This entry lists 28 T cell receptor beta chains sequenced from one sample in a study of blood T cells in healthy people across ages. Using a J-beta primer mix together with a sample-barcoded 5' primer, a second PCR was run for roughly 6 to 12 cycles. TCRdb itself ran the 5' RACE reads through MiXCR, one entry per CDR3 protein. The data contain about 1 million distinct CDR3 sequences, 40% to 45% of them singletons. Sequencing was performed on blood. The receptors were gathered from a woman aged 60 to 75 in good health.

This clonotype showed up just once. The chain has TRBV5-1 and TRBJ2-7; D gene uncertain. CDR1 is SGHRS, CDR2 YFSETQ, per germline. Trimming removed 7 bases at V and 3 bases at J, with 14 bases between. The CDR3 covers 13 residues. The CDR3 DNA sequence: TGCGCCAGCGGCTGGATGGCCTACTACGAGCAGTACTTC. Its translation is CASGWMAYYEQYF.

This clonotype has only a few counts. This chain joins TRBV11-2 and TRBJ2-5; maybe TRBD1 (6 bases). Trimming took off 5 bases at V and 1 base at J, with 14 bases between the two ends. Germline lookup yields CDR1 SGHAT and CDR2 FQNNGV. The CDR3 is 15 residues long. The CDR3 reads CASSTYGQIQETQYF. CDR3 DNA sequence: TGTGCCAGCAGCACCTATGGACAGATCCAAGAGACCCAGTACTTC.

The V call is TRBV28, the J call TRBJ2-1; D might be TRBD1 or TRBD2, each matching 5 bases. CDR1 is MDHEN and CDR2 is SYDVKM in the germline V gene. The CDR3 runs 17 residues. V lost 4 bases and J 10 bases, leaving 26 bases between the germline ends. The CDR3 DNA sequence: TGTGCCAGCAGTTCGTCAGGGAATGGGGACCAGGGAGTCGAGCAGTTCTTC. This sequence encodes CASSSSGNGDQGVEQFF.

The J gene is TRBJ1-1, the V gene TRBV5-1, with no clear D. This CDR3 has 16 residues. The ends were cut back, 0 bases at V and 3 bases at J, with 15 bases in the middle. Germline CDR1 SGHRS, CDR2 YFSETQ. In nucleotides, the CDR3 is TGCGCCAGCAGCTTGGCCGTTAGGGATTTGGACACTGAAGCTTTCTTT. It translates to CASSLAVRDLDTEAFF.

J is TRBJ2-5 and V is TRBV3-1; 10 bases match TRBD2. The DNA end lines up better with TRBJ2-7; the J call may be wrong. The CDR3 spans 15 residues. CDR1 is LGHDT and CDR2 is YNNKEL in the germline V gene (reference sequence). This CDR3 reads CASSLLAGPFYEQYF. CDR3 nucleotides: TGTGCCAGCAGCCTACTAGCGGGGCCCTTCTACGAGCAGTACTTC.

The gene calls are TRBV20-1 and TRBJ1-5; possibly TRBD1 for D (6 bases). CDR1 is DFQATT and CDR2 is SNEGSKA in the germline V gene (reference sequence). The CDR3 is 13 residues long. Trimming took off 5 bases at V and 0 bases at J, with 8 bases between the two ends. The CDR3 DNA sequence: TGCAGTGCTTGGACAGATAGCAATCAGCCCCAGCATTTT. Amino acids: CSAWTDSNQPQHF.

The chain links TRBV20-1 to TRBJ2-3, with D possibly being TRBD1 (6 bases). With 2 bases removed from V and 1 base from J, the gap between germline ends came to 10 bases. Germline V gene lookup returns CDR1 DFQATT and CDR2 SNEGSKA (reference sequence). This CDR3 comprises 14 residues. The CDR3 DNA reads TGCAGTGCTAGACCGGGACATGGCACAGATACGCAGTATTTT. This translates into CSARPGHGTDTQYF.

The chain has TRBV3-1 and TRBJ2-1, with D possibly matching TRBD2 (5 bases). The V end lost 7 bases, the J end lost 4 bases, and 14 bases lay between the germline ends. Germline loops: CDR1 LGHDT, CDR2 YNNKEL (reference sequence). The CDR3 has 14 residues. The CDR3 DNA is TGTGCCAGCACCTCTGTGACTATTTACAATGAGCAGTTCTTC. Its translation: CASTSVTIYNEQFF.

The chain carries TRBV28 and TRBJ2-4; D ambiguous. V dropped 9 bases and J dropped 0 bases, with 9 bases sitting between them. The CDR3 has 13 residues. Per germline, CDR1 MDHEN and CDR2 SYDVKM. CDR3 loop: CASKVLAKNIQYF. CDR3 DNA sequence: TGTGCCAGTAAAGTTTTAGCCAAAAACATTCAGTACTTC.

Concerning this clonotype: A clone one base away is much larger, so this may be a read error. The chain employs TRBV29-1 and TRBJ2-3; 8 bases match TRBD2. Germline values: CDR1 SQVTM, CDR2 ANQGSEA. This CDR3 has 13 amino acids. The CDR3 loop is CSVTSGRGDTRYF. DNA for the CDR3: TGCAGCGTTACGAGCGGGAGAGGAGATACGCGGTATTTT.

The V and J genes are TRBV28 and TRBJ1-2; unclear D gene. Germline assignment: CDR1 MDHEN and CDR2 SYDVKM. Trimming removed 5 bases from V and 4 bases from J, with 11 bases in between. The CDR3 contains 13 residues. CDR3 bases: TGTGCCAGCAGTGTTTGGGTCCTCTATGGCTACACCTTC. It specifies CASSVWVLYGYTF.

J is TRBJ2-1 and V is TRBV29-1; D not resolved. The CDR3 runs 13 residues. V was clipped by 7 bases and J by 2 bases, with 12 bases between them. CDR1 SQVTM and CDR2 ANQGSEA come from the germline V gene. The CDR3 here is CSALVGTYNEQFF. The CDR3 nucleotides are TGCAGCGCTCTGGTTGGCACCTACAATGAGCAGTTCTTC.

The chain has TRBV20-1 and TRBJ2-5; 13 positions agree with TRBD2. Germline V gives CDR1 DFQATT, CDR2 SNEGSKA (reference sequence). The trim removed 4 bases at V and 3 bases at J, leaving 8 bases unmatched. The CDR3 loop spans 16 amino acids. The CDR3, as DNA: TGCAGTGCTAATCCCCCCGGGACTAGCGGGAAAGAGACCCAGTACTTC. Residues: CSANPPGTSGKETQYF.

A few counts support this clonotype. The chain joins TRBV11-1 to TRBJ2-3, with 9 bases identical to TRBD2. There are 16 residues in the CDR3. Germline CDR1 reads SGHAT; CDR2 reads FQDESV (reference sequence). V shed 3 bases and J 6 bases; nucleotides not matched to a gene: 10. The CDR3 sequence: CASSLGLAGGEDTQYF. The CDR3 DNA follows: TGTGCCAGCAGCTTGGGACTAGCCGGTGGGGAGGATACGCAGTATTTT.

The CDR3 nucleotides are TGTGCCACCAGCAGAGATTTGTGGGTTGGGGCCAACGTCCTGACTTTC. Translating gives CATSRDLWVGANVLTF. This sequence joins TRBV15 and TRBJ2-6; D is ambiguous. Germline V gene sequence: CDR1 LNHNV, CDR2 YYDKDF (reference sequence). V was shortened by 0 bases and J by 3 bases, with 9 bases between the two germline ends. There are 16 residues in the CDR3.

V gene TRBV20-1 combines with J gene TRBJ1-2, with 11 bases aligning to TRBD1. The germline V gene has CDR1 DFQATT and CDR2 SNEGSKA (reference sequence). The CDR3 has 16 amino acids. With V trimmed by 6 bases and J by 1 base, 10 bases remained unmatched. CDR3 loop: CSAKPRTGGNNYGYTF. CDR3 DNA sequence: TGCAGTGCCAAACCCCGGACAGGGGGCAATAACTATGGCTACACCTTC.

The rearrangement links TRBV29-1 to TRBJ1-6; possibly TRBD1 for D (6 bases). From germline, CDR1 is SQVTM and CDR2 ANQGSEA. With 6 bases removed from V and 6 bases from J, the gap between germline ends came to 15 bases. The CDR3 runs 14 residues. The CDR3 loop is CSVATGRGNSPLHF. The CDR3 DNA follows: TGCAGCGTCGCCACGGGCAGGGGTAATTCACCCCTCCACTTT.

The chain carries TRBV20-1 and TRBJ2-7, with D perhaps being TRBD1 or TRBD2 (5 bases each). Germline V gives CDR1 DFQATT, CDR2 SNEGSKA (reference sequence). This CDR3 is 16 amino acids long. V was clipped by 0 bases and J by 10 bases, with 25 bases between them. CDR3 amino acids: CSARDIGARLKNSQYF. The CDR3 DNA reads TGCAGTGCTAGAGATATCGGGGCCCGATTAAAAAACAGTCAGTACTTC.

In nucleotides, the CDR3 is TGTGCCATCAGTGACAAACATGAGCAGTACTTC. Protein: CAISDKHEQYF. The V gene is TRBV10-3, the J gene TRBJ2-7; D gene uncertain. Germline lookup yields CDR1 ENHRY and CDR2 SYGVKD. Trimming stripped 3 bases from V and 7 bases from J, with 7 bases between. This CDR3 is built from 11 residues.

The chain links TRBV6-6 to TRBJ1-5; D unclear. The CDR3 spans 14 residues. CDR1 is MNHNY, CDR2 SVGAGI, per germline (reference sequence). V was clipped by 4 bases and J by 6 bases, with 13 bases between them. The CDR3 region is CASSSPDVAQPQHF. The CDR3 DNA reads TGTGCCAGCAGTTCCCCGGACGTCGCTCAGCCCCAGCATTTT.

The chain employs TRBV29-1 and TRBJ2-7, with 10 bases aligning to TRBD2. V lost 1 base to trimming and J lost 4 bases; unmatched junction nucleotides: 4. The CDR3 is 14 residues long. From germline, CDR1 is SQVTM and CDR2 ANQGSEA. In nucleotides, the CDR3 is TGCAGCGTTGAAGGTCTAGCGGGAGTTTACGAGCAGTACTTC. It specifies CSVEGLAGVYEQYF.

The chain has TRBV30 and TRBJ2-7; no clear D. Germline V gene lookup returns CDR1 GTSNPN and CDR2 SVGIG (reference sequence). With 1 base removed from V and 0 bases from J, the gap between germline ends came to 10 bases. The CDR3 totals 14 residues. The CDR3 nucleotides read TGTGCCTGGAGTGATTTAGGGAACTCCTACGAGCAGTACTTC. The encoded protein is CAWSDLGNSYEQYF.

This clonotype has just a few counts. V gene TRBV7-9 combines with J gene TRBJ2-4; TRBD1 might be the D (5 bases). Trimming took off 5 bases at V and 13 bases at J, with 12 bases between the two ends. Germline V gene sequence: CDR1 SEHNR, CDR2 FQNEAQ (reference sequence). This CDR3 contains 11 residues. The CDR3 sequence is CASSGANQQYF. CDR3 coding DNA: TGTGCCAGCAGCGGGGCCAACCAGCAGTACTTC. The complete variable domain, with remaining parts taken from reference TRBV7-9 and TRBJ2-4, reads DTGVSQNPRHKITKRGQNVTFRCDPISEHNRLYWYRQTLGQGPEFLTYFQNEAQLEKSRLLSDRFSAERPKGSFSTLEIQRTEQGDSAMYLCASSGANQQYFGAGTRLSVL.

This clonotype has only a few counts. The J gene is TRBJ2-1, the V gene TRBV6-1; TRBD1 agrees at 8 bases. The V gene's germline CDR1 is MNHNS and CDR2 SASEGT. The CDR3 is 13 amino acids. V dropped 9 bases and J dropped 9; count of bases not matched to a gene: 10. The DNA for the CDR3 is TGTGCCAGTACCGGACAGGGTAAGGGTGAGCAGTTCTTC. Encoded protein: CASTGQGKGEQFF.

This clonotype was seen a handful of times. The V call is TRBV7-2, the J call TRBJ2-1, with D tentatively TRBD2 (5 bases). Germline assignment: CDR1 SGHTA and CDR2 FQGNSA. The CDR3 is made up of 15 amino acids. V dropped 5 bases and J dropped 6 bases, with 17 bases sitting between them. CDR3 residues: CASSPIGRHLNEQFF. The CDR3 coding sequence is TGTGCCAGCAGCCCTATAGGGAGACATCTCAATGAGCAGTTCTTC. The complete variable domain, with remaining parts taken from reference TRBV7-2 and TRBJ2-1, reads GAGVSQSPSNKVTEKGKDVELRCDPISGHTALYWYRQSLGQGLEFLIYFQGNSAPDKSGLPSDRFSAERTGGSVSTLTIQRTQQEDSAVYLCASSPIGRHLNEQFFGPGTRLTVL.

The chain has TRBV10-3 and TRBJ2-7, with unresolved D. The assigned J gene may be wrong: the sequence end matches TRBJ2-5 better. The germline V gene encodes CDR1 ENHRY and CDR2 SYGVKD. The CDR3 is made up of 14 amino acids. CDR3 sequence: CAISENYGLETQYF. The CDR3 DNA is TGTGCCATCAGTGAAAACTACGGTCTGGAGACCCAGTACTTC.

The table lists this clonotype with a few counts. The chain couples TRBV6-5 to TRBJ2-3, with 9 bases matching TRBD2. This CDR3 is built from 16 residues. In germline, CDR1 is MNHEY, CDR2 SVGAGI. The V segment lost 0 bases and the J segment 5 bases; nucleotides outside the gene matches: 6. DNA for the CDR3: TGTGCCAGCAGTTACTCAGGCGCGGGAGGGATAGATACGCAGTATTTT. Amino acid sequence: CASSYSGAGGIDTQYF.

This chain uses TRBV5-1 with TRBJ2-4; the match to TRBD2 covers 11 bases. The assigned J gene may be wrong: the sequence end matches TRBJ2-7 better. The CDR3 extends over 15 amino acids. The V gene's germline CDR1 is SGHRS and CDR2 YFSETQ. The CDR3 spells CASSLVAGGFDEQYF. CDR3 in DNA: TGCGCCAGCAGCTTAGTAGCGGGAGGGTTCGACGAGCAGTACTTC.